These 15 T cell receptor beta chains came from one sample sequenced in a study of T cell changes during pregnancy in multiple sclerosis. Measured with immunoSEQ multiplex PCR; TCRdb has only the in-frame clones, and not every one. The data contain about 36,000 clones, 93% of them singletons. Sequencing used CD4+ T cells from peripheral blood mononuclear cells, obtained in the first trimester of pregnancy. Every receptor here comes from a female donor with multiple sclerosis, enrolled in a pregnancy study.

The chain recombines TRBV30 with TRBJ1-2; 7 nucleotides align to TRBD1. J lost 4 bases, V lost 4 bases, and 3 bases had no gene match. CDR1 is GTSNPN and CDR2 is SVGIG in the germline V gene (reference sequence). The CDR3 covers 12 residues. The CDR3 here is CAWTGGIYGYTF. DNA of the CDR3: TGTGCCTGGACAGGGGGAATCTATGGCTACACCTTC. The variable domain in full, completed from reference TRBV30 and TRBJ1-2, reads SQTIHQWPATLVQPVGSPLSLECTVEGTSNPNLYWYRQAAGRGLQLLFYSVGIGQISSEVPQNLSASRPQDRQFILSSKKLLLSDSGFYLCAWTGGIYGYTFGSGTRLTVV.

The rearrangement uses TRBV19 and TRBJ2-7; no definite D call. Trimming left V 5 bases short and J 5 bases short, with 10 bases between. CDR1 LNHDA and CDR2 SQIVND come from the germline V gene (reference sequence). The CDR3 extends over 12 amino acids. The CDR3 loop reads CASSGPSHEQYF. For the CDR3, the DNA is TGTGCCAGTAGTGGCCCTTCTCACGAGCAGTACTTC. The full variable domain, in which reference TRBV19 and TRBJ2-7 provide the parts outside the CDR3, is DGGITQSPKYLFRKEGQNVTLSCEQNLNHDAMYWYRQDPGQGLRLIYYSQIVNDFQKGDIAEGYSVSREKKESFPLTVTSAQKNPTAFYLCASSGPSHEQYFGPGTRLTVT.

The chain couples TRBV28 to TRBJ1-2; weak D call: TRBD1 (6 bases). The CDR3 is 15 amino acids. Trimming stripped 5 bases from V and 8 bases from J, with 21 bases between. Germline V lookup: CDR1 MDHEN, CDR2 SYDVKM. The chain's CDR3 is CASSPSPTGPLGYTF. As DNA, the CDR3 is TGTGCCAGCAGTCCCTCCCCGACAGGACCTTTAGGCTACACCTTC.

This chain links TRBV7-8 with TRBJ2-1, with 10 bases fitting TRBD2. CDR1 and CDR2 (germline): SGHVS, FQNEAQ. CDR3 length equals 15 residues. After removal of 5 bases from V and 9 bases from J, the junction contained 10 bases not matched to a gene. CDR3 sequence (DNA): TGTGCCAGCAGCCCAGATACTAGCGGGAAGGGTGAGCAGTTCTTC. Translation gives CASSPDTSGKGEQFF.

The J gene is TRBJ2-7, the V gene TRBV4-1, with 8 bases aligning to TRBD2. Germline V gene data show CDR1 as MGHRA and CDR2 as YSYEKL. This CDR3 contains 16 residues. V dropped 2 bases and J dropped 2; count of bases not matched to a gene: 8. CDR3 nucleotides: TGCGCCAGCAGCCAACGTGGAATAGCGGGAACCTACGAGCAGTACTTC. Residues: CASSQRGIAGTYEQYF.

This chain connects TRBV28 to TRBJ2-7; 7 bases are a match to TRBD2. The CDR3 is made up of 15 amino acids. After removal of 6 bases from V and 3 bases from J, the junction contained 11 bases not matched to a gene. CDR1 MDHEN and CDR2 SYDVKM come from the germline V gene. CDR3 residues: CASSQLGLVIYEQYF. The CDR3 nucleotides are TGTGCCAGCAGCCAATTAGGACTAGTGATCTACGAGCAGTACTTC.

The DNA of the CDR3 is TGTGCCAGTAGCAGACAGGGGGGTCGCTATGGCTACACCTTC. Translated, it gives CASSRQGGRYGYTF. The chain joins TRBV19 to TRBJ1-2, with 9 bases identical to TRBD1. Looked up from germline, CDR1 is LNHDA and CDR2 is SQIVND (reference sequence). The CDR3 is made up of 14 amino acids. J gave up 4 bases and V 6 bases, and 6 bases lay outside the gene matches.

The chain employs TRBV5-1 and TRBJ1-2; D remains ambiguous. Germline V gene lookup returns CDR1 SGHRS and CDR2 YFSETQ. V lost 4 bases to trimming and J lost 8 bases, with 21 bases between them. The CDR3 is 15 residues long. The CDR3 loop reads CASSRGEHPSGGYTF. The DNA for the CDR3 is TGCGCCAGCAGCCGGGGAGAACACCCTAGTGGAGGCTACACCTTC.

The V call is TRBV5-1, the J call TRBJ1-2; D is ambiguous. CDR3 length equals 15 residues. V was trimmed by 0 bases and J by 0 bases, leaving 9 bases between them. Germline V gene lookup returns CDR1 SGHRS and CDR2 YFSETQ. This chain's CDR3 is CASSLGLFSNYGYTF. CDR3 nucleotides: TGCGCCAGCAGCTTGGGACTGTTCTCTAACTATGGCTACACCTTC.

The genes are TRBV11-2 and TRBJ2-7; D possibly corresponds to TRBD1 (6 bases). CDR1 and CDR2 from the germline V gene are SGHAT and FQNNGV. The CDR3 has 13 amino acids. V lost 4 bases to trimming and J lost 2 bases, with 9 bases between them. In nucleotides, the CDR3 is TGTGCCAGCAGCTCGGGACAAACCTACGAGCAGTACTTC. Translated: CASSSGQTYEQYF.

The V and J genes are TRBV11-3 and TRBJ2-3; 11 bases fit TRBD1. Germline CDR1 and CDR2: SGHNT and YENEEA. J was trimmed by 3 bases and V by 5 bases; bases with no gene match: 7. This CDR3 spans 16 amino acids. CDR3 in amino acids: CASSQGDRGSTDTQYF. In nucleotides, the CDR3 is TGTGCCAGCAGCCAAGGGGACAGGGGGTCGACAGATACGCAGTATTTT. Filled out from reference TRBV11-3 and TRBJ2-3, the complete variable domain reads EAGVVQSPRYKIIEKKQPVAFWCNPISGHNTLYWYLQNLGQGPELLIRYENEEAVDDSQLPKDRFSAERLKGVDSTLKIQPAELGDSAVYLCASSQGDRGSTDTQYFGPGTRLTVL.

This clone has a single count. The chain joins TRBV11-1 to TRBJ2-7; weak D call: TRBD2 (5 bases). The CDR3 consists of 14 residues. Per the germline V gene, CDR1 is SGHAT and CDR2 is FQDESV (reference sequence). V lost 1 base and J lost 1, with 8 bases in between. CDR3 protein: CASSLESGSYEQYF. The CDR3 DNA reads TGTGCCAGCAGCTTAGAGAGCGGATCCTACGAGCAGTACTTC.

This chain connects TRBV6-6 to TRBJ1-1; D is unresolved. CDR3 length: 12 residues. The germline gives CDR1 MNHNY, CDR2 SVGAGI (reference sequence). Trimming left V 5 bases short and J 8 bases short, with 12 bases between. CDR3: CASSPGRPEAFF. Written as DNA, the CDR3 is TGTGCCAGCAGTCCCGGGAGGCCCGAAGCTTTCTTT.

The chain uses TRBV6-1 and TRBJ2-1; 8 positions match TRBD2. The CDR3 is 14 residues long. The germline V gene has CDR1 MNHNS and CDR2 SASEGT. V lost 4 bases to trimming and J lost 7 bases; unmatched junction nucleotides: 6. The CDR3 region has the DNA TGTGCCAGCAGTGCGGGGACTAGGAGGAATGAGCAGTTCTTC. Its protein is CASSAGTRRNEQFF.

The chain carries TRBV6-5 and TRBJ1-5; 9 nucleotides match TRBD1. Germline V gene sequence: CDR1 MNHEY, CDR2 SVGAGI. V dropped 4 bases and J dropped 6; count of bases not matched to a gene: 4. This CDR3 comprises 14 residues. This CDR3 is CASSSGQGAQPQHF. DNA of the CDR3: TGTGCCAGCAGTTCGGGACAGGGAGCTCAGCCCCAGCATTTT.